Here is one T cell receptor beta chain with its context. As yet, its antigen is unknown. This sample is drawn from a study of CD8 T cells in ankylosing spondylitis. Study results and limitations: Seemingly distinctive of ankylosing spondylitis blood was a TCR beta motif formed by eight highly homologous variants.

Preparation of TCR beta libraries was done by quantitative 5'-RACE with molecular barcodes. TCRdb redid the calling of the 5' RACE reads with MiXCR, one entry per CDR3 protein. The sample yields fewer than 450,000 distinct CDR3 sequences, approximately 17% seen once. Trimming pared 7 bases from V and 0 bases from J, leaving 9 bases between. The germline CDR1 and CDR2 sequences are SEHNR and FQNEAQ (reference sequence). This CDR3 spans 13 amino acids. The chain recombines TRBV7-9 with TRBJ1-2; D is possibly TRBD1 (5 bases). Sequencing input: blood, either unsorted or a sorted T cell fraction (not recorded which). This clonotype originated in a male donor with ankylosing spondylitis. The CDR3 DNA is TGTGCCAGCACACCGGGGGCTAACTATGGCTACACCTTC. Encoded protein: CASTPGANYGYTF.